The text below deals with one T cell receptor beta chain. Method: immunoSEQ multiplex PCR; TCRdb's copy keeps in-frame clones and lacks some. The repertoire has tens of thousands of clones, roughly 90% of them found once; the top ten carry less than 4%. The sample belongs to a study of T cell changes during pregnancy in multiple sclerosis. Sequencing used CD8+ T cells from peripheral blood mononuclear cells, obtained before pregnancy. The TCR originated in a female donor with multiple sclerosis, enrolled in a pregnancy study.

Written as DNA, the CDR3 is TGTGCCAGCTCGGCGGGCTTGGATACAGATACGCAGTATTTT. It translates to CASSAGLDTDTQYF. The chain joins TRBV6-1 to TRBJ2-3; tentatively, D is TRBD2 (5 bases). V shed 8 bases and J shed 3 bases, with 15 bases lying between them. The CDR3 runs 14 residues. Germline CDR1 is MNHNS and CDR2 is SASEGT.